This TCR beta chain was sequenced during a study of vaccination and CD4 T cells after COVID-19 (dated by TCRdb to between 2020 and 2023). Notes on the research overall: Convalescent patients had a positive SARS-CoV-2 result on nasal swab PCR, and of these patients, under ten had mild disease and one had severe disease. Participants got two doses of the Pfizer-BioNTech BNT162b2 vaccine (n=8) or two doses of the Moderna mRNA-1273 vaccine (n=2). In control cultures, a CEFX viral epitope pool was used as positive control, an HIV-1 Nef peptide pool was used as negative control, or no peptide was added. In under twelve COVID-19 convalescent patients and a handful of infection-naive healthy vaccine recipients, researchers compared the spike-specific CD4+ TCR repertoire from before mRNA vaccination with the repertoire from after. Post-vaccine blood samples were obtained a median of around 74 days after the second vaccine dose, with a range of about 12 to 241 days. Post-COVID blood samples were collected from convalescent patients a median of approximately 100 days after diagnosis, with a range of roughly 30 to 161 days. Six males and four females were included in the convalescent cohort, with two Hispanic individuals, seven Caucasians, two Asians and one multiracial person represented. The cultures were stimulated with overlapping spike peptide pools from SARS-CoV-2 and from the common cold coronaviruses HCoV-NL63, HCoV-OC43 and HCoV-229E. Study-level results and caveats: The median count of SARS-CoV-2-reactive clonotypes went up from around 20 after infection to about 40 after vaccination, although the change was not significant. Nearly all vaccine-specific clones in convalescent patients (304 of 307) were mono-reactive for SARS-CoV-2 spike rather than cross-reactive with common cold coronaviruses. Relatively few convalescent patients were included in the study, and early timepoints after natural infection were not analyzed. In convalescent patients, a median roughly 85% of post-vaccine SARS-CoV-2-reactive clones were detected only after vaccination, and vaccine-specific priming was suggested by this finding.

Measured from the cysteine to the phenylalanine, the CDR3 is 13 residues long. The retained sequence is limited to the CDR3, 39 bases, with the frame set at the first base. V and J lose 6 bases and 7 bases, and a span of 16 bases separates them. Reading the germline V gene gives CDR1 MDHEN and CDR2 SYDVKM. In regard to this clonotype: What antigen it recognizes has not been identified. No much larger clone exists at a distance of one base, and base qualities are not known.

What the treatment or condition label conveys for this sample: roughly nine-day PBMC culture with coronavirus spike peptide pools or control peptides (ViraFEST assay). The ViraFEST assay was used in the study, in which antigen-specific T cells were expanded with peptide pools and expanded clonotypes were subsequently identified by TCR sequencing. The convalescent patients' positive SARS-CoV-2 PCR tests were from March to December 2020, which was before the Alpha, Beta and Delta variants emerged in the United States. Each well held around 2.1 million PBMCs cultured with 10 ug/ml peptide pools in IMDM containing about 5% human AB serum and 10 IU/ml IL-2. Half of the culture medium was replaced with fresh IL-2-containing medium on days 3 and 7. CD4+ T cells were isolated after approximately ten days of culture through negative selection using the EasySep CD4+ T cell isolation kit. PBMCs were separated from whole blood using Ficoll-Paque Plus gradient centrifugation and then either used fresh or cryopreserved at -140C. In general, triplicate wells were set up for every culture condition.

The library was obtained by PCR. DNA from cultured CD4+ T cells underwent TCR sequencing with the Oncomine TCR Beta short-read assay at the Johns Hopkins FTIC core. The QIAamp micro DNA kit was used to extract genomic DNA from the cultured CD4+ T cells. Oncomine TCR Beta libraries from cultured CD4+ T cells were pooled using unique dual indexes and sequenced on an Illumina iSeq 100. Processing in the source paper ran as follows. Non-productive sequences were filtered out, and CDR3s that did not start with C, did not end with F or W, or were shorter than 7 amino acids were discarded. Antigen-specific clonotypes were identified with the MANAFEST web application by comparing peptide-stimulated wells with reference and other culture wells. An FDR below 0.05, an odds ratio above 5, and a productive frequency above 0.1% in at least two of three replicate wells were required for clones to be considered positive. A clonotype counted as cross-reactive if it showed significant expansion both in the SARS-CoV-2 spike wells and in at least one common cold coronavirus spike condition. Using R version 3.6.1, CDR3 homology was evaluated through Levenshtein distances (stringdist) along with unrooted phylogenetic trees (ape). Starting from the raw public reads, TCRdb applied fastp trimming at Q25, assembled clones with MiXCR and retained in-frame beta chains. CDR3 protein duplicates are merged, each entry listing the most common genes and DNA. The V and J calls were not made by the authors but by TCRdb's processing. For this sample there are around 13,000 distinct CDR3 sequences; about half appear just once. The ten largest clones capture 15% of the sample.

Material: CD4+ T cells from blood, cultured in vitro. This sequence uses TRBV28 and TRBJ2-7; 6 matching bases give a weak D call of TRBD1. This TCR was recovered from a human donor who had recovered from COVID-19. The DNA sequence is given as TGTGCCAGCAGGGACAGCTGGGCCGCTGAGCAGTACTTC. Translation gives CASRDSWAAEQYF. Reference TRBV28 and TRBJ2-7 proteins supply the regions before and after the CDR3; the full variable domain is: DVKVTQSSRYLVKRTGEKVFLECVQDMDHENMFWYRQDPGLGLRLIYFSYDVKMKEKGDIPEGYSVSREKKERFSLILESASTNQTSMYLCASRDSWAAEQYFGPGTRLTVT.